These 3 T cell receptor beta chains originate from one sample sequenced in a study of shared clonotypes between healthy human individuals. The repertoire was sequenced with immunoSEQ multiplex PCR; TCRdb's copy has only in-frame clones and lacks some. The table has roughly 100,000 clones, approximately 65% seen once. The sequenced sample consisted of memory CD8+ T cells sorted from blood. Regarding subset: CD45RO+ cells pooled with CCR7-negative TemRA cells. The receptors come from a woman aged 25 to 39 in good health.

This clone was recorded at least ten times. Written as DNA, the CDR3 is TGTGCCAGCAGCGTAGATAATAACTATGGCTACACCTTC. Protein product: CASSVDNNYGYTF. This chain connects TRBV9 to TRBJ1-2; no definite D call. CDR1 and CDR2 (germline): SGDLS, YYNGEE. The CDR3 spans 13 residues. Trimming took off 0 bases at V and 1 base at J, with 4 bases between the two ends.

This clone was found once. The rearrangement joins TRBV15 to TRBJ1-5; possible D gene TRBD1, 5 bases. The CDR3 covers 17 residues. Germline values: CDR1 LNHNV, CDR2 YYDKDF (reference sequence). Between the trimmed V and J ends, which lost 0 bases and 2 bases, there was a span of 14 bases. The CDR3 DNA is TGTGCCACCAGCAGAGAGGGAGTAGGGGATGGCAATCAGCCCCAGCATTTT. Translating gives CATSREGVGDGNQPQHF.

This chain uses TRBV6-1 with TRBJ2-7; 11 bases fit TRBD1. The CDR3 loop spans 15 amino acids. The junction had 5 bases not matched to a gene; V was cut back by 3 bases and J by 4 bases. The germline CDR1 and CDR2 sequences are MNHNS and SASEGT. The CDR3 nucleotides are TGTGCCAGCAGTGATTCCGGGACAGGGGGATACGAGCAGTACTTC. It is translated as CASSDSGTGGYEQYF.